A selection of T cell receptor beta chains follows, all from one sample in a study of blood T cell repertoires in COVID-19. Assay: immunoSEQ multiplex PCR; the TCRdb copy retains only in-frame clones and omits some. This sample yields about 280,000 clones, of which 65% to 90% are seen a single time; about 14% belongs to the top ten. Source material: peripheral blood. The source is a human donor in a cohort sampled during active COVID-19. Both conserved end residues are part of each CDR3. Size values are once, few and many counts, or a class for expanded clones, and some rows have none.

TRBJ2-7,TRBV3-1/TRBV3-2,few,CASSLRGAYEQYF
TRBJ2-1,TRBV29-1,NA,CSFSSGQVVNEQFF
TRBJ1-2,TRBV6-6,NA,CATRTGIRDGYTF
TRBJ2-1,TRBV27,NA,CASRYRYNEQFF
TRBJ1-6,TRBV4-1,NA,CASSQVSWGRSPLHF
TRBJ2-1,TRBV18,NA,CASSPVTGMGNEQFF
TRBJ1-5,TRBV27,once,CASSFAGNQPQHF
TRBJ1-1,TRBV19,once,CASSKSGPVQPEAFF
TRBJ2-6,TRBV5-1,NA,CASSPFGANVLTF
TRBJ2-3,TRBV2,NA,CASKLVVTDTQYF
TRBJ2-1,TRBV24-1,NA,CATSDSTSGRNEQFF
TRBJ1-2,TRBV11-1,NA,CASSLHSPLNGYTF
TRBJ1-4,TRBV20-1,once,CSASRQGWENEKLFF
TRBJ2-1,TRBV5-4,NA,CASSLGLTRGEQFF
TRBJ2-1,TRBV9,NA,CASSDPQELAGVGNEQFF
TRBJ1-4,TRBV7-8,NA,CASSVGTQATNEKLFF
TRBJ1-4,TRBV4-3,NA,CASSQGEDRSEKLFF
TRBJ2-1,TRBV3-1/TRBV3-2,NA,CASRSTTSGHNEQFF
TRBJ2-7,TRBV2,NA,CASSEAYSYEQYF
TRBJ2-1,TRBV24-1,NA,CATSDAGTATYNEQFF
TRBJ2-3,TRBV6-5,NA,CASSYGLGGRADTQYF
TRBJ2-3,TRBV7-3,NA,CASSLDRPDTQYF
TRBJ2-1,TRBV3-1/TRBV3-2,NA,CASSQVSSRQHNEQFF
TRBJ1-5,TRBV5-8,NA,CASSLARTLGNQPQHF
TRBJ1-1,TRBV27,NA,CASSYNRDTEAFF
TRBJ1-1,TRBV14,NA,CASSQWYQVVSEAFF
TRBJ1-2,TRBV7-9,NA,CASSTWDSRLGYTF
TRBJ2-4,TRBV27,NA,CASRISGRGAKNIQYF
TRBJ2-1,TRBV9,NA,CASSVSPSGGDLNEQFF
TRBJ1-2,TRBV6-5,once,CASRRQHDYGYTF
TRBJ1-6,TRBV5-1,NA,CASSFRGLESPLHF
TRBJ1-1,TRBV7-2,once,CASSSSGRLNTEAFF
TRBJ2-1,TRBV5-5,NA,CASSYPQGEQFF
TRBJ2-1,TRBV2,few,CASSGSLAGGEQFF
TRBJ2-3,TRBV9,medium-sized,CASSFNADSYTDTQYF
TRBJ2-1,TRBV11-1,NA,CASSLILAGSGEQFF
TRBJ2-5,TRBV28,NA,CASSLWASEKTQYF
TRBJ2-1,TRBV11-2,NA,CASSAGTSVSEQFF
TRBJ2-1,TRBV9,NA,CASSALLASNEQFF
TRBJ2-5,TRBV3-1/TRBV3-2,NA,CASSQMGGGETQYF
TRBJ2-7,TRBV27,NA,CASSSIAGGEQYF
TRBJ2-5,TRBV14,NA,CASSPGGAQETQYF
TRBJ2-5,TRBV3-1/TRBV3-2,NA,CASSQDRVSKETQYF
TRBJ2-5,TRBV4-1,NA,CASSQVLLAGGETQYF
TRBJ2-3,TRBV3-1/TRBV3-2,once,CASSRQGTTDTQYF
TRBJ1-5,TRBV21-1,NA,CASSTSTGPRSGWPYSNQPQHF
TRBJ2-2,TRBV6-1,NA,CASSQAGGYTGELFF
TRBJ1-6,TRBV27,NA,CASSFVGVASPLHF
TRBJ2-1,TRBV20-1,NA,CSAGLNEQFF
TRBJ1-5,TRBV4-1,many,CASSLSPGGWNQPQHF
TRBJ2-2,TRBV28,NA,CASSSAPGTSGRTTPHRWTGELFF
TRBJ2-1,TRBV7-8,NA,CASSWRLAAYNEQFF
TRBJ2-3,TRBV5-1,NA,CASSSGLPTDTQYF
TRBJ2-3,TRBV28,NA,CASKSVNGLTQYF
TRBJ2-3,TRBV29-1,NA,CSVGEPSGSLLDTQYF
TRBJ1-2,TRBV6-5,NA,CASSRRQSPNYGYTF
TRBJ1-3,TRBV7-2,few,CASSLVGTASGNTIYF
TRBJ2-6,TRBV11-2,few,CASSLNRGSSGANVLTF